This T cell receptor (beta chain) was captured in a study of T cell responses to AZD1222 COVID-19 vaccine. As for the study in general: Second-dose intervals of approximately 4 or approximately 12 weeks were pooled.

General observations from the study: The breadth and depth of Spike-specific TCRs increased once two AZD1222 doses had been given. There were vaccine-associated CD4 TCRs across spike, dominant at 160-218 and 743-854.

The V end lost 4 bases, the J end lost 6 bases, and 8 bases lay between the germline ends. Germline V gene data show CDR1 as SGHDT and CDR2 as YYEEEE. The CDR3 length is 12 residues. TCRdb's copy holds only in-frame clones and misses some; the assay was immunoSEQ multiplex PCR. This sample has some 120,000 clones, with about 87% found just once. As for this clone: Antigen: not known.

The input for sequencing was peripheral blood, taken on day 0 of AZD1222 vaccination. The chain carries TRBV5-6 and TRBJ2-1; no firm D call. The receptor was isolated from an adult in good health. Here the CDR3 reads CASSRRANEQFF. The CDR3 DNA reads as TGTGCCAGCAGCCGTCGGGCCAATGAGCAGTTCTTC.